The 10 T cell receptor beta chains below all came from one sample that was sequenced in a study of blood T cell repertoires in COVID-19. Clones were sequenced by immunoSEQ multiplex PCR, and TCRdb holds only the in-frame ones, with some missing. The table has around 200,000 clones, around 80% seen once. Material: peripheral blood. These receptors came from a woman between 70 and 85 years old with acute or convalescent COVID-19.

The chain recombines TRBV5-1 with TRBJ2-1; TRBD1 aligns across 8 bases. The germline CDR1 and CDR2 sequences are SGHRS and YFSETQ. The CDR3 sequence is 14 residues long. Germline trimming cut 4 bases from V and 6 bases from J; bases unmatched to any gene: 6. The CDR3 DNA reads as TGCGCCAGCAGCCCGAGACAGGGGCTCAATGAGCAGTTCTTC. As protein: CASSPRQGLNEQFF.

The J gene is TRBJ2-3, the V gene TRBV30, with unresolved D. Trimming stripped 2 bases from V and 1 base from J, with 4 bases between. CDR1 GTSNPN and CDR2 SVGIG come from the germline V gene (reference sequence). The CDR3 contains 12 residues. The CDR3 region is CAWSTGTDTQYF. The CDR3 nucleotides read TGTGCCTGGAGTACTGGCACAGATACGCAGTATTTT.

The chain couples TRBV23-1 to TRBJ1-5; 8 positions agree with TRBD1. TRBV23-1 belongs to the ORF category, with a function that is uncertain. V dropped 5 bases and J dropped 2; count of bases not matched to a gene: 8. The CDR3 is 16 residues long. The CDR3 DNA is TGCGCCAGCAGTGAATATCCGGACAGGGGCAATCAGCCCCAGCATTTT. Protein product: CASSEYPDRGNQPQHF.

V is TRBV7-9 and J is TRBJ1-4, with TRBD1 matching over 9 bases. V shed 2 bases and J 8 bases; nucleotides not matched to a gene: 6. This CDR3 contains 15 residues. Germline lookup yields CDR1 SEHNR and CDR2 FQNEAQ (reference sequence). CDR3 sequence: CASSLTGGSMEKLFF. CDR3 DNA: TGTGCCAGCAGCTTAACAGGGGGCTCTATGGAAAAACTGTTTTTT.

This chain links TRBV28 with TRBJ2-3; 14 bases map to TRBD2. Germline V gene sequence: CDR1 MDHEN, CDR2 SYDVKM. The CDR3 sequence is 16 residues long. V shed 6 bases, J shed 4 bases, and the junction held 6 bases outside the gene matches. The CDR3 sequence is CASSLSTSGRADTQYF. As DNA, the CDR3 is TGTGCCAGCAGCCTTTCGACTAGCGGGAGGGCAGATACGCAGTATTTT.

The chain carries TRBV4-2 and TRBJ2-1; 8 bases are a match to TRBD1. CDR1 LGHNA and CDR2 YNFKEQ come from the germline V gene. The CDR3 contains 15 residues. The junction had 6 bases not matched to a gene; V was cut back by 0 bases and J by 8 bases. This CDR3 is CASSQEVRQGYEQFF. The CDR3 DNA is TGTGCCAGCAGCCAAGAAGTCAGACAGGGGTATGAGCAGTTCTTC.

The V call is TRBV30, the J call TRBJ1-4; D is possibly TRBD1 (5 bases). Per germline, CDR1 GTSNPN and CDR2 SVGIG (reference sequence). The V end lost 1 base, the J end lost 12 bases, and 9 bases lay between the germline ends. The CDR3 extends over 11 amino acids. In DNA form, the CDR3 reads TGTGCCTGGAGTGAGCAGGGTGAACTGTTTTTT. Translating it yields CAWSEQGELFF.

This clone was recorded only once. The rearrangement uses TRBV9 and TRBJ2-3, with D perhaps matching TRBD2 (6 bases). Germline V gives CDR1 SGDLS, CDR2 YYNGEE. V was pared by 7 bases and J by 0 bases, with 15 bases between. The CDR3 covers 15 residues. CDR3 amino acids: CASRPGGTSTDTQYF. As DNA, the CDR3 is TGTGCCAGCCGTCCCGGGGGTACTAGCACAGATACGCAGTATTTT. Full variable domain (remainder filled in from reference TRBV9 and TRBJ2-3): DSGVTQTPKHLITATGQRVTLRCSPRSGDLSVYWYQQSLDQGLQFLIQYYNGEERAKGNILERFSAQQFPDLHSELNLSSLELGDSALYFCASRPGGTSTDTQYFGPGTRLTVL.

This sequence joins TRBV21-1 and TRBJ2-5; the DNA was not used to check the table's D call, TRBD2. TRBV21-1 is tagged as a pseudogene. The CDR3 sequence is 16 residues long. CDR3 DNA: TGTGCCAGCAGCAATACGGGACTAGTCCCCCAAGAGACCCAGTACTTC. It translates to CASSNTGLVPQETQYF.

This sequence joins TRBV6-5 and TRBJ1-5; 7 nucleotides align to TRBD1. J was trimmed by 3 bases and V by 7 bases; bases with no gene match: 9. Germline V gene sequence: CDR1 MNHEY, CDR2 SVGAGI. CDR3 size: 15 residues. CDR3: CASIYSTGFNQPQHF. CDR3 DNA sequence: TGTGCCAGCATCTACTCGACAGGGTTCAATCAGCCCCAGCATTTT.